The present T cell receptor beta chain was sequenced within a study of cytomegalovirus exposure and HLA in healthy donors. Overall study: As released early, the data held roughly 85 million unique TCRs from HLA-typed donors. Findings of the study overall: 164 TCR beta chains were listed as cytomegalovirus-associated. The productive fraction for most TCR beta V segments was about 87% or about 30% in an earlier analysis.

J was trimmed by 4 bases and V by 4 bases; bases with no gene match: 4. CDR3 size: 14 residues. From germline, CDR1 is SGHDN and CDR2 FVKESK. The PCR used 60 Vbeta and 13 Jbeta primers. Produced via immunoSEQ multiplex PCR; TCRdb's table is partial and in-frame only. The profile shows around 150,000 clones, 80% of them singletons. The table lists this clone with a few counts. As yet, its antigen is unknown. This rearrangement joins TRBV14 to TRBJ1-3; 7 bases map to TRBD1. The clonotype comes from a man younger than 40 in good health and CMV-seronegative. The sequenced sample consisted of PBMCs. For the CDR3, the DNA is TGTGCCAGCAGCCTCAGACAGGGCGGAAACACCATATATTTT. The encoded protein is CASSLRQGGNTIYF.